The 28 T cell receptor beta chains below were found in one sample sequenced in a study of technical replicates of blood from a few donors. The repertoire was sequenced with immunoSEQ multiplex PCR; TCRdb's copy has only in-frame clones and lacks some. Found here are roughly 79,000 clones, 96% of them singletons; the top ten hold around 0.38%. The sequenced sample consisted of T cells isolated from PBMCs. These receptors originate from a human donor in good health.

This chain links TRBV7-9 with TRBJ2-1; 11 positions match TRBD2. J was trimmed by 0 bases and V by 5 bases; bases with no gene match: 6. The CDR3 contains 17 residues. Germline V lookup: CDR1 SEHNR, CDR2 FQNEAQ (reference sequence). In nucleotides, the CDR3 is TGTGCCAGCAGCATTCTAGCGGGAGGAAGCTCCTACAATGAGCAGTTCTTC. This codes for CASSILAGGSSYNEQFF. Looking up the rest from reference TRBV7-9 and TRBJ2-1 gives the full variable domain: DTGVSQNPRHKITKRGQNVTFRCDPISEHNRLYWYRQTLGQGPEFLTYFQNEAQLEKSRLLSDRFSAERPKGSFSTLEIQRTEQGDSAMYLCASSILAGGSSYNEQFFGPGTRLTVL.

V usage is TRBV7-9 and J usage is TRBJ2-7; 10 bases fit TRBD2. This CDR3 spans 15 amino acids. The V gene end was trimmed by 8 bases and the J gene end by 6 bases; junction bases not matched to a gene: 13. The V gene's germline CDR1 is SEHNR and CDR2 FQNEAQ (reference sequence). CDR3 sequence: CASAFGASGRSEQYF. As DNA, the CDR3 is TGTGCCAGCGCTTTTGGGGCTAGCGGGAGAAGCGAGCAGTACTTC.

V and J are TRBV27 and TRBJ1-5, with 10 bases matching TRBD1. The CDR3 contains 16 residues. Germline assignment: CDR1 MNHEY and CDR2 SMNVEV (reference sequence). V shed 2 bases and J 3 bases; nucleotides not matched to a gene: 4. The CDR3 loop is CASSLAGQGVNQPQHF. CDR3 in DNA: TGTGCCAGCAGTTTAGCTGGACAGGGGGTCAATCAGCCCCAGCATTTT.

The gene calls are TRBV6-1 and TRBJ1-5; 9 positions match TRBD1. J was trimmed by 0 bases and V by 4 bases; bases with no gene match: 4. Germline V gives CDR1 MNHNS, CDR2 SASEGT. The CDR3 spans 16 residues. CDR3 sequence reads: CASSGTGVYSNQPQHF. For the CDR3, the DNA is TGTGCCAGCAGTGGGACAGGGGTCTATAGCAATCAGCCCCAGCATTTT.

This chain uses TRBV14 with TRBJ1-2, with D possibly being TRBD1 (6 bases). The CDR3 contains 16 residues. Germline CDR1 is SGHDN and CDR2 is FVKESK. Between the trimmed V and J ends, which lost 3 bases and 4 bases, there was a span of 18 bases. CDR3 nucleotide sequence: TGTGCCAGCAGCCAGGCACAGGGAGTCCTAAGCTATGGCTACACCTTC. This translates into CASSQAQGVLSYGYTF.

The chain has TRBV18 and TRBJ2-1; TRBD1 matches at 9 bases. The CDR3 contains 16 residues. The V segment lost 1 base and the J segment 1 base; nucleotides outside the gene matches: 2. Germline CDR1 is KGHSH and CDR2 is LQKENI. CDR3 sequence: CASSPRDRVSYNEQFF. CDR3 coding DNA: TGTGCCAGCTCACCACGGGACAGGGTGTCCTACAATGAGCAGTTCTTC.

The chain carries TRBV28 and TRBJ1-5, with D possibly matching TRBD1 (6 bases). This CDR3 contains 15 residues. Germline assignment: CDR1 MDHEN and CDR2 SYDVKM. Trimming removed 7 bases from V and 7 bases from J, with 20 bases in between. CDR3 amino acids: CASTFGGAVRQPQHF. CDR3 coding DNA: TGTGCCAGCACCTTTGGGGGGGCAGTGAGACAGCCCCAGCATTTT.

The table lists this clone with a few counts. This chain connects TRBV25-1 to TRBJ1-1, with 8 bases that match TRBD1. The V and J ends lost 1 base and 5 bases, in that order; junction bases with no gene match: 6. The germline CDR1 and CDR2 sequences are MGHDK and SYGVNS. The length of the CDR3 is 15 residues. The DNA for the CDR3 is TGTGCCAGCAGTGAATCAGGGACAGGTTCAACTGAAGCTTTCTTT. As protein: CASSESGTGSTEAFF.

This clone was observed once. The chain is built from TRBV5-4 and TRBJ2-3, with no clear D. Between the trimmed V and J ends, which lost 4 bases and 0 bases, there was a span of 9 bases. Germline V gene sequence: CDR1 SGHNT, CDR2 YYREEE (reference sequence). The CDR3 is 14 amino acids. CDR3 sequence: CASSLTSSTDTQYF. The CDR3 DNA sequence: TGTGCCAGCAGCCTCACCAGTAGCACAGATACGCAGTATTTT.

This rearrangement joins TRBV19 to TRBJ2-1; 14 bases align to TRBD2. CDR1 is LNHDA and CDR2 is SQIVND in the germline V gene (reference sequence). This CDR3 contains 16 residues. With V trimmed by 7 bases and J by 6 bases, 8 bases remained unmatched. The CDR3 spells CASTSGTSGSLNEQFF. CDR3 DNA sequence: TGTGCCAGTACCTCAGGGACTAGCGGGAGCCTCAATGAGCAGTTCTTC.

DNA for the CDR3: TGCGCCAGCAGCTTGGAGTCAGGGATTAACGAGCAGTACTTC. Translated, it gives CASSLESGINEQYF. The rearrangement uses TRBV5-1 and TRBJ2-7, with a weak D call TRBD1 (5 bases). This CDR3 contains 14 residues. V lost 0 bases to trimming and J lost 5 bases, with 12 bases between them. Per the germline V gene, CDR1 is SGHRS and CDR2 is YFSETQ.

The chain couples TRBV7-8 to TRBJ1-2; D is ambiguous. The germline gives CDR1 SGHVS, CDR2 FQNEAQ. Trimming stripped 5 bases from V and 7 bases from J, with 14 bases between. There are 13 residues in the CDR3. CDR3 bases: TGTGCCAGCAGCCGTATAGGACTAGGTGGCTACACCTTC. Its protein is CASSRIGLGGYTF.

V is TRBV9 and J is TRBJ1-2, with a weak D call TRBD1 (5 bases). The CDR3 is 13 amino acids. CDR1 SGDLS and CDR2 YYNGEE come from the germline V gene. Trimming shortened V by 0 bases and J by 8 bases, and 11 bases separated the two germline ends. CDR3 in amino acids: CASSVDHRWGYTF. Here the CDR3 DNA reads TGTGCCAGCAGCGTAGATCACAGGTGGGGCTACACCTTC. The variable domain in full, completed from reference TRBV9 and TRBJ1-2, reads DSGVTQTPKHLITATGQRVTLRCSPRSGDLSVYWYQQSLDQGLQFLIQYYNGEERAKGNILERFSAQQFPDLHSELNLSSLELGDSALYFCASSVDHRWGYTFGSGTRLTVV.

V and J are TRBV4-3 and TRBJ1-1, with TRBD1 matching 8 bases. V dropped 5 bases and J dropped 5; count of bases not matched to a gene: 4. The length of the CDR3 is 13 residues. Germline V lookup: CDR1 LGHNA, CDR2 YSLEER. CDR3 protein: CASSGRQGTEAFF. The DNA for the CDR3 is TGCGCCAGCAGCGGTCGACAGGGGACTGAAGCTTTCTTT.

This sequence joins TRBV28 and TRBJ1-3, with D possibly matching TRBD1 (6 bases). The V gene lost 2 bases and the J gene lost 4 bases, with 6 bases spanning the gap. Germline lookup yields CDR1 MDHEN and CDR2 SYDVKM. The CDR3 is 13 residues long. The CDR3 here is CASSLRGGNTIYF. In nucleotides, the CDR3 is TGTGCCAGCAGTTTAAGGGGGGGAAACACCATATATTTT.

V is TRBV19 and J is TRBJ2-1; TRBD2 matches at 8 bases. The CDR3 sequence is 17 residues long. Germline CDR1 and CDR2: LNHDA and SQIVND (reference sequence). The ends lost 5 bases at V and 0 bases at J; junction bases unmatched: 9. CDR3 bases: TGTGCCAGTAGTTCCGCCGCCGGGACTAGCTCCTACAATGAGCAGTTCTTC. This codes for CASSSAAGTSSYNEQFF.

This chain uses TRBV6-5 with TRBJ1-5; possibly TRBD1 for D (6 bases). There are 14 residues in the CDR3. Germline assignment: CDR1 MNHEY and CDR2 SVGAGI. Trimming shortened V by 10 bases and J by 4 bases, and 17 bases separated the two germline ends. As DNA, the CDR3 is TGTGCCACTAAAACAGGGAGGGGTAATCAGCCCCAGCATTTT. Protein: CATKTGRGNQPQHF.

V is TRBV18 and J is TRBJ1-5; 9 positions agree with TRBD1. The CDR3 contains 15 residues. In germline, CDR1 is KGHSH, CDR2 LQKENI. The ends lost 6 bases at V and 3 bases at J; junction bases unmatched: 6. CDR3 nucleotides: TGTGCCAGCTCCTATGGGACAGGGACCAATCAGCCCCAGCATTTT. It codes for CASSYGTGTNQPQHF.

CDR3 nucleotide sequence: TGTGCCAGCAGTTCCCACATGGAGGCAAGGAGAAACATTCAGTACTTC. It translates to CASSSHMEARRNIQYF. V usage is TRBV6-6 and J usage is TRBJ2-4; maybe TRBD2 (5 bases). The CDR3 covers 16 residues. Trimming removed 4 bases from V and 6 bases from J, with 19 bases in between. Germline CDR1 reads MNHNY; CDR2 reads SVGAGI (reference sequence).

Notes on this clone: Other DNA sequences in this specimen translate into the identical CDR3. CDR3 in amino acids: CASSSVTGELFF. In DNA form, the CDR3 reads TGTGCCAGCAGCTCAGTCACCGGGGAGCTGTTTTTT. The V call is TRBV7-3, the J call TRBJ2-2; D call uncertain. The germline V and J ends were trimmed by 4 bases and 4 bases, with 4 bases remaining between them. Germline-derived CDR1 and CDR2 are SGHTA and FQGTGA. CDR3 length equals 12 residues.

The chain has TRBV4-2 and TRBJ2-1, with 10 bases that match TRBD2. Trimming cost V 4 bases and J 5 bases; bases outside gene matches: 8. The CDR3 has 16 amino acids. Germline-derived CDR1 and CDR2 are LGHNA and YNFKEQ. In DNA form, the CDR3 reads TGTGCCAGCAGCCTGCAGACTAGCGGGTTCAACAATGAGCAGTTCTTC. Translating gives CASSLQTSGFNNEQFF.

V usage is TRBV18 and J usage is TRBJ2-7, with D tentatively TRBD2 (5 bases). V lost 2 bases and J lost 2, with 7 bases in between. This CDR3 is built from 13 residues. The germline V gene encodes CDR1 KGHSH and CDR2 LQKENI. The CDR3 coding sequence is TGTGCCAGCTCACCAAGGGAGACCTACGAGCAGTACTTC. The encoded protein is CASSPRETYEQYF.

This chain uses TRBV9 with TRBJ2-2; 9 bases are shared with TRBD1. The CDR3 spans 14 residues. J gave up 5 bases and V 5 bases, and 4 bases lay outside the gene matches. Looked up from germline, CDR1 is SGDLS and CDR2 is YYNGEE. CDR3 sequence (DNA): TGTGCCAGCAGGGGGGACAGGGAGACCGGGGAGCTGTTTTTT. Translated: CASRGDRETGELFF.

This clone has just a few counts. Here the CDR3 reads CASSTYRDYGYTF. The CDR3 DNA sequence: TGTGCCAGTAGTACTTACAGGGACTATGGCTACACCTTC. The chain carries TRBV19 and TRBJ1-2; D is perhaps TRBD1 (6 bases). Germline CDR1 and CDR2: LNHDA and SQIVND (reference sequence). The CDR3 consists of 13 residues. The V and J ends lost 4 bases and 3 bases respectively, with 9 bases between them.

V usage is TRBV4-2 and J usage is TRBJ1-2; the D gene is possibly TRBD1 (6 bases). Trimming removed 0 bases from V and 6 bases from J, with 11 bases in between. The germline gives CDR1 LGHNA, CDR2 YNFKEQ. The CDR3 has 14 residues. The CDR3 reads CASSQEGGVDGYTF. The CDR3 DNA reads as TGTGCCAGCAGCCAAGAAGGGGGGGTCGATGGCTACACCTTC.

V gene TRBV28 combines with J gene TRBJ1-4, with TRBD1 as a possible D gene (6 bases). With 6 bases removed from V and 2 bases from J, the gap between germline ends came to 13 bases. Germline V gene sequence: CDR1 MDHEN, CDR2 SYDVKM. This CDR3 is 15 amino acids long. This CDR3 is CASSTGWSTNEKLFF. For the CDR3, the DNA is TGTGCCAGCAGCACAGGGTGGAGCACTAATGAAAAACTGTTTTTT.

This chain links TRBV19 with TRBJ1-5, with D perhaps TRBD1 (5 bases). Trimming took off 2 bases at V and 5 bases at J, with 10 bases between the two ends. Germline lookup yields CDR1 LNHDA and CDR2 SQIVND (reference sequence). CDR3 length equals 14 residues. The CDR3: CASSITQGYQPQHF. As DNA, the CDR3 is TGTGCCAGTAGTATAACCCAGGGATATCAGCCCCAGCATTTT.

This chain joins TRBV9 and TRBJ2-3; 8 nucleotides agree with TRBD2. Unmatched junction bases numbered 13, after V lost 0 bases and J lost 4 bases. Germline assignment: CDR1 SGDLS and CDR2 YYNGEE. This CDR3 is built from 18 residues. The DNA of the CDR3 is TGTGCCAGCAGCGTAGACCCACCAATAGCGGGATGGGCAGATACGCAGTATTTT. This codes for CASSVDPPIAGWADTQYF.